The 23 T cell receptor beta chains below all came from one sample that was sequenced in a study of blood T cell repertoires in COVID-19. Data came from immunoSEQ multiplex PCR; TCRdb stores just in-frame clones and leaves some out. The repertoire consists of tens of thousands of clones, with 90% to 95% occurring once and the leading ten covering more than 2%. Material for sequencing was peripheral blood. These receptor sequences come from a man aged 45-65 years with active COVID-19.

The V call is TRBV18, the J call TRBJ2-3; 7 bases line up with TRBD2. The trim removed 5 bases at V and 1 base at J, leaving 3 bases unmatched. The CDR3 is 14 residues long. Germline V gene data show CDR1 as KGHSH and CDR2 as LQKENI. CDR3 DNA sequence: TGTGCCAGCTCAGGACTAGTTCGCACAGATACGCAGTATTTT. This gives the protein CASSGLVRTDTQYF.

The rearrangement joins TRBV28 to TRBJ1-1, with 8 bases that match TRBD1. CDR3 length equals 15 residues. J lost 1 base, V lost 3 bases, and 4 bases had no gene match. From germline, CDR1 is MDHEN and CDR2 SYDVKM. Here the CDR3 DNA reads TGTGCCAGCAGTTTCCTTGGGACAGGGAACACTGAAGCTTTCTTT. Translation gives CASSFLGTGNTEAFF.

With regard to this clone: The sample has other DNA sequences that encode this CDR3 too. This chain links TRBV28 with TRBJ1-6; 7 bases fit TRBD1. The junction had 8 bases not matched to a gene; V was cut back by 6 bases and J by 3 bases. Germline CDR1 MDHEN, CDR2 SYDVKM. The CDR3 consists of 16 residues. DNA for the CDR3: TGTGCCAGCAGCACCGGGACAGCCCTCTATAATTCACCCCTCCACTTT. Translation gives CASSTGTALYNSPLHF. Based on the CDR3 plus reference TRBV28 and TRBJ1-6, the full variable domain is DVKVTQSSRYLVKRTGEKVFLECVQDMDHENMFWYRQDPGLGLRLIYFSYDVKMKEKGDIPEGYSVSREKKERFSLILESASTNQTSMYLCASSTGTALYNSPLHFGNGTRLTVT.

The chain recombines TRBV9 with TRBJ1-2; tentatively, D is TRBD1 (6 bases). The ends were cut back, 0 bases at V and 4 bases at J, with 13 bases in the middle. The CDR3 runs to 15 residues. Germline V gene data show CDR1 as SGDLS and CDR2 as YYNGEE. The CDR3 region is CASSVGQGTFYGYTF. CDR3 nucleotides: TGTGCCAGCAGCGTAGGGCAGGGGACCTTCTATGGCTACACCTTC. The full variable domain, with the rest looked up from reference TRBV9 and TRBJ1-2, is DSGVTQTPKHLITATGQRVTLRCSPRSGDLSVYWYQQSLDQGLQFLIQYYNGEERAKGNILERFSAQQFPDLHSELNLSSLELGDSALYFCASSVGQGTFYGYTFGSGTRLTVV.

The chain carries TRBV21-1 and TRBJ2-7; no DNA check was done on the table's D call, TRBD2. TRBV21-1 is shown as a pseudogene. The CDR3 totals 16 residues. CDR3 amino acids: CASSHRLAGGPGEQYF. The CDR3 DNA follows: TGTGCCAGCAGCCACCGACTAGCGGGGGGGCCGGGCGAGCAGTACTTC.

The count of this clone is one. CDR3 region: CSVVGGNTQYF. CDR3 nucleotide sequence: TGCAGCGTTGTGGGAGGTAATACGCAGTATTTT. This chain joins TRBV29-1 and TRBJ2-3, with D maybe TRBD2 (6 bases). The CDR3 has 11 residues. V lost 4 bases and J lost 7, with 9 bases in between. Germline CDR1 reads SQVTM; CDR2 reads ANQGSEA.

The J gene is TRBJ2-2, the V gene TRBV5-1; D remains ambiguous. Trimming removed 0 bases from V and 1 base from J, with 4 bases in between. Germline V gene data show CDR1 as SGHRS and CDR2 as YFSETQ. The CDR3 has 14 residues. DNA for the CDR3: TGCGCCAGCAGCTTGGACATGAACACCGGGGAGCTGTTTTTT. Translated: CASSLDMNTGELFF. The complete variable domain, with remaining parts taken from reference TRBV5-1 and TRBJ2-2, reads KAGVTQTPRYLIKTRGQQVTLSCSPISGHRSVSWYQQTPGQGLQFLFEYFSETQRNKGNFPGRFSGRQFSNSRSEMNVSTLELGDSALYLCASSLDMNTGELFFGEGSRLTVL.

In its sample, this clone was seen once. The CDR3 loop reads CASKKPASGRDLETQYF. In nucleotides, the CDR3 is TGTGCCAGCAAAAAGCCAGCTAGCGGGAGGGATTTAGAGACCCAGTACTTC. The chain joins TRBV7-9 to TRBJ2-5; 12 bases are shared with TRBD2. V dropped 7 bases and J dropped 4; count of bases not matched to a gene: 13. Germline V gene lookup returns CDR1 SEHNR and CDR2 FQNEAQ (reference sequence). The CDR3 has 17 amino acids.

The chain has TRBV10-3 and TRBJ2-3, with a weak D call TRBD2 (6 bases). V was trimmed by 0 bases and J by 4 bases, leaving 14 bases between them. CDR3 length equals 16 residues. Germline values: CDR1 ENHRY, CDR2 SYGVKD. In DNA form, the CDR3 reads TGTGCCATCAGTGAGTCGACTCGGGGGTCGGCAGATACGCAGTATTTT. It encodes CAISESTRGSADTQYF.

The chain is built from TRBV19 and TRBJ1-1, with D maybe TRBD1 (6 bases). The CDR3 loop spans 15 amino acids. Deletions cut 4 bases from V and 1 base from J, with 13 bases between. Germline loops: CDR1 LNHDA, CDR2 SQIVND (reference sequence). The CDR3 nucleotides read TGTGCCAGTAGTAAACAGGGTCAACCGAACACTGAAGCTTTCTTT. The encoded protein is CASSKQGQPNTEAFF.

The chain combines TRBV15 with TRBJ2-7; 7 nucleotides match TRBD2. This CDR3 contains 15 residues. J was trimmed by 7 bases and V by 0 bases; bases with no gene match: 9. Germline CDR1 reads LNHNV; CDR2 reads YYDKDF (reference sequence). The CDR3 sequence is CATSRDLGGSREQYF. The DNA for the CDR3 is TGTGCCACCAGCAGAGATCTCGGCGGGAGCCGAGAGCAGTACTTC.

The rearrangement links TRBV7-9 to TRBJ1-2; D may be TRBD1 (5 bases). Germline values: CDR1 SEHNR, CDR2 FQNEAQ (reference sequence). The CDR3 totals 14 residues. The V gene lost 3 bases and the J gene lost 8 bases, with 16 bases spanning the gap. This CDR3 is CASSFLRDSGGYTF. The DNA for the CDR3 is TGTGCCAGCAGCTTTCTCCGGGACTCGGGGGGCTACACCTTC. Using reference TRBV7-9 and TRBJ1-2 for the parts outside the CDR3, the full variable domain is DTGVSQNPRHKITKRGQNVTFRCDPISEHNRLYWYRQTLGQGPEFLTYFQNEAQLEKSRLLSDRFSAERPKGSFSTLEIQRTEQGDSAMYLCASSFLRDSGGYTFGSGTRLTVV.

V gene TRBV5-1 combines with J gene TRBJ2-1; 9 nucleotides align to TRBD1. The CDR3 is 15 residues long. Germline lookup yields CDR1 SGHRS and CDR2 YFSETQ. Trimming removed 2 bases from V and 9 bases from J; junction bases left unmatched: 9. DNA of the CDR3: TGCGCCAGCAGCTTTACGTTACAGGGGGCCGGTGAGCAGTTCTTC. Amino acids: CASSFTLQGAGEQFF.

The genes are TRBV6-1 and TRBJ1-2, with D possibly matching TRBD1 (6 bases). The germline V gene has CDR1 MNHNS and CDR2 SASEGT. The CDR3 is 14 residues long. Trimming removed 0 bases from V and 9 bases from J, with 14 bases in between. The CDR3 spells CASSEAGQGLSYTF. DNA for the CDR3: TGTGCCAGCAGTGAAGCCGGGCAGGGGCTAAGCTACACCTTC.

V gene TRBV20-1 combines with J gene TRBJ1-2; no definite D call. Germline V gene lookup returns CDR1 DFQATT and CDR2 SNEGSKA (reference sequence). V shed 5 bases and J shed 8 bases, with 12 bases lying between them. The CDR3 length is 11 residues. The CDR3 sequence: CSAFVSRGYTF. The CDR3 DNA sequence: TGCAGTGCTTTCGTTAGCCGGGGCTACACCTTC.

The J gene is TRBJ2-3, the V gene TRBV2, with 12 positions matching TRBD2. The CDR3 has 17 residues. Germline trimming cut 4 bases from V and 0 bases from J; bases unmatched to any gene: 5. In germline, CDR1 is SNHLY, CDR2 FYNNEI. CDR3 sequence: CASSGTSGDPSTDTQYF. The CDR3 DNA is TGTGCCAGCAGTGGGACTAGCGGGGATCCTAGCACAGATACGCAGTATTTT.

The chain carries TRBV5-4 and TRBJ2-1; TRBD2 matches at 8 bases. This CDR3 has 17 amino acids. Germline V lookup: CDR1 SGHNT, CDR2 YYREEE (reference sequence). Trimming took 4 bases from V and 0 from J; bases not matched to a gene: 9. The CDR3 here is CASSQNLAGNSYNEQFF. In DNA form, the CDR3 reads TGTGCCAGCAGCCAGAATCTAGCGGGCAACTCCTACAATGAGCAGTTCTTC.

CDR3 DNA sequence: TGTGCCAGCAGAGGGACTAGCGGGAGAACCGGGGAGCTGTTTTTT. Its protein product is CASRGTSGRTGELFF. The rearrangement links TRBV2 to TRBJ2-2; 14 bases are shared with TRBD2. The ends lost 6 bases at V and 5 bases at J; junction bases unmatched: 2. Germline V gene data show CDR1 as SNHLY and CDR2 as FYNNEI. CDR3 length: 15 residues.

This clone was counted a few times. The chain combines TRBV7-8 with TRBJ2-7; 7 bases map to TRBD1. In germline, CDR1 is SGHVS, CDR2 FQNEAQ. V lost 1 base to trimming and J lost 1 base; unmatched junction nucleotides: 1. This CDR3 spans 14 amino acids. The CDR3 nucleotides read TGTGCCAGCAGCTTAGGGACAGGTTCCTACGAGCAGTACTTC. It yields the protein CASSLGTGSYEQYF.

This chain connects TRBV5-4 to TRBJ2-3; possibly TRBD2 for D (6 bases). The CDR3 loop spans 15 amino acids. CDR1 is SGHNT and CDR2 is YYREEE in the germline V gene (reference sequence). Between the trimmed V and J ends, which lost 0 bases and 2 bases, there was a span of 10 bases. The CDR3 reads CASSLVGGTTDTQYF. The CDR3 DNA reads TGTGCCAGCAGCTTGGTTGGGGGGACCACAGATACGCAGTATTTT.

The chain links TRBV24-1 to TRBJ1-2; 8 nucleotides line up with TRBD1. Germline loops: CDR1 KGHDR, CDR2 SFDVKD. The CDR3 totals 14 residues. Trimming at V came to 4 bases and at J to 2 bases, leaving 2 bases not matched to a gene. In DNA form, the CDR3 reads TGTGCCACCAGTGACCGGACAGGGAACTATGGCTACACCTTC. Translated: CATSDRTGNYGYTF.

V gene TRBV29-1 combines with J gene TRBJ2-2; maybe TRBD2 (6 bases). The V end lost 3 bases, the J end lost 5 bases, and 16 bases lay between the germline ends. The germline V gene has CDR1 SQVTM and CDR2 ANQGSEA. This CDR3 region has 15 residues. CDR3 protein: CSVEFGGWVTGELFF. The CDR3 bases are TGCAGCGTTGAGTTCGGAGGGTGGGTAACCGGGGAGCTGTTTTTT.

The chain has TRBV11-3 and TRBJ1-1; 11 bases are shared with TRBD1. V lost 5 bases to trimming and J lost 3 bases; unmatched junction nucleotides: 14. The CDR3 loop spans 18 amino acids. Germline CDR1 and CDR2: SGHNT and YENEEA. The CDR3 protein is CASSNHWDRGVIDTEAFF. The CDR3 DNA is TGTGCCAGCAGCAACCACTGGGACAGGGGGGTTATCGACACTGAAGCTTTCTTT.